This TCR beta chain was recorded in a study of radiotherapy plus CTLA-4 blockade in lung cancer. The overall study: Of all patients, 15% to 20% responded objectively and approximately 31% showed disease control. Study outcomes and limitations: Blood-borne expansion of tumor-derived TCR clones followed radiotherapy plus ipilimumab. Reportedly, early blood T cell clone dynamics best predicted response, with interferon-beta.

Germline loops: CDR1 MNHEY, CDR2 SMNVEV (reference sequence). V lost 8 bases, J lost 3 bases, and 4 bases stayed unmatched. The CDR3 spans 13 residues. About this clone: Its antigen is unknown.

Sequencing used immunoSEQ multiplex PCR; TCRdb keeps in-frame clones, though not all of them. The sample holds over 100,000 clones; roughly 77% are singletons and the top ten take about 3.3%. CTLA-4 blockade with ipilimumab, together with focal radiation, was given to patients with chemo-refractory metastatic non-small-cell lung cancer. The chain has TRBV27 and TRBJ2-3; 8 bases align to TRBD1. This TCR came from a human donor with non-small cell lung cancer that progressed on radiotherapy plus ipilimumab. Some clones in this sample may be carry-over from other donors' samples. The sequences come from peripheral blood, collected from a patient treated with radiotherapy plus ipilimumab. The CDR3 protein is CASVDRVTDTQYF. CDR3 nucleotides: TGTGCCAGCGTGGACAGGGTTACAGATACGCAGTATTTT.